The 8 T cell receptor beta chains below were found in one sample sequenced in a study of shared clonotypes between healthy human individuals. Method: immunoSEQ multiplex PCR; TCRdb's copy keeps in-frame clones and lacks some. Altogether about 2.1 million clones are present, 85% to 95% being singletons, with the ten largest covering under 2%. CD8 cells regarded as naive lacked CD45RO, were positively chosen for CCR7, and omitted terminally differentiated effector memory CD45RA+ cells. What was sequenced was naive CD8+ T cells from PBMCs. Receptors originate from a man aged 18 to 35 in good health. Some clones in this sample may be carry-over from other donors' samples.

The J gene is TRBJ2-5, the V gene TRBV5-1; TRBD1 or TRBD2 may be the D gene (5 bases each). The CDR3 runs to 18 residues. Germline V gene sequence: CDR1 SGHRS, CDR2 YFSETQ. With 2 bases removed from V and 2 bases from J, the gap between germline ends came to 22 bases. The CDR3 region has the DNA TGCGCCAGCAGCTTTGGGGGAACCTCGGGCGTCGTACAAGAGACCCAGTACTTC. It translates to CASSFGGTSGVVQETQYF.

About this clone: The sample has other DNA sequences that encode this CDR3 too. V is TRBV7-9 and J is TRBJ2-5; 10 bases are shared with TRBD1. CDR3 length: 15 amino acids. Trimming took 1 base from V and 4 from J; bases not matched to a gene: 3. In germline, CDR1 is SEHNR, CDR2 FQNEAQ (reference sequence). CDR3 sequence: CASSLGQGAGETQYF. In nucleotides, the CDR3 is TGTGCCAGCAGCTTAGGACAGGGGGCAGGAGAGACCCAGTACTTC. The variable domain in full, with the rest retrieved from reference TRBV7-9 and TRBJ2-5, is DTGVSQNPRHKITKRGQNVTFRCDPISEHNRLYWYRQTLGQGPEFLTYFQNEAQLEKSRLLSDRFSAERPKGSFSTLEIQRTEQGDSAMYLCASSLGQGAGETQYFGPGTRLLVL.

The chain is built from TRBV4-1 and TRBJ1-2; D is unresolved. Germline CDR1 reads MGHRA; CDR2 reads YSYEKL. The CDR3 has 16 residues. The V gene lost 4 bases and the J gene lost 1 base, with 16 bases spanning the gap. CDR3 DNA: TGCGCCAGCAGCCCCGCCACCCGCGTGGGTAACTATGGCTACACCTTC. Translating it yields CASSPATRVGNYGYTF.

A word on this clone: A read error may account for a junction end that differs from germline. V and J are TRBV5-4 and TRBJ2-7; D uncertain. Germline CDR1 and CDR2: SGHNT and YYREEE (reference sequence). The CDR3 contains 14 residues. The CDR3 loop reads CASSLGSGSYAQYF. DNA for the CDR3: TGTGCCAGCAGCTTGGGGTCAGGATCTTACGCGCAGTACTTC.

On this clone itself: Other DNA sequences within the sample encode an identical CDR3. The CDR3 loop is CASSYGPSVNEQFF. The DNA for the CDR3 is TGTGCCAGCAGTTACGGCCCCTCGGTGAATGAGCAGTTCTTC. This sequence joins TRBV6-5 and TRBJ2-1; unclear D gene. The CDR3 length is 14 residues. V lost 2 bases, J lost 7 bases, and 12 bases lay in between. CDR1 MNHEY and CDR2 SVGAGI come from the germline V gene.

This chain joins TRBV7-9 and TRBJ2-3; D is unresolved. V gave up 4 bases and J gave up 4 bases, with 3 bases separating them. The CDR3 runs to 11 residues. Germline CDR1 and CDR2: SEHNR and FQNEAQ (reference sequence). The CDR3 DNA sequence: TGTGCCAGCAGCTACGCAGATACGCAGTATTTT. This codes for CASSYADTQYF.

The CDR3 DNA is TGCAGCGTTGAGTCTACCTACGAGCAGTACTTC. This sequence encodes CSVESTYEQYF. The chain has TRBV29-1 and TRBJ2-7; D is unresolved. The CDR3 is made up of 11 amino acids. Trimming removed 3 bases at V and 2 bases at J, with 5 bases between. Germline V gene sequence: CDR1 SQVTM, CDR2 ANQGSEA.

CDR3 sequence: CASSIGITRNYEQYF. The CDR3 DNA follows: TGTGCCAGTAGTATAGGAATTACTAGAAATTACGAGCAGTACTTC. The chain has TRBV19 and TRBJ2-7, with a possible D match to TRBD2 (5 bases). The CDR3 is made up of 15 amino acids. Trimming cost V 1 base and J 4 bases, with 14 bases left between them. CDR1 is LNHDA, CDR2 SQIVND, per germline (reference sequence).